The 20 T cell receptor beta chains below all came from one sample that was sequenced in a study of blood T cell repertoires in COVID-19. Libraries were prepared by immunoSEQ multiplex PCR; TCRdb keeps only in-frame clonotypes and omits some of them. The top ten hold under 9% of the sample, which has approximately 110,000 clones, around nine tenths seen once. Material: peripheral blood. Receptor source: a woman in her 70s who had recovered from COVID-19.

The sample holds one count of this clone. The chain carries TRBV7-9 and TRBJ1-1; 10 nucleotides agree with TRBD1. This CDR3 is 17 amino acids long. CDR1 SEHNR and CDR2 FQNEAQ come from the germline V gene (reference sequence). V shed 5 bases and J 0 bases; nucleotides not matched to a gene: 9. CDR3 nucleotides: TGTGCCAGCAGCATAGGGACAGGGGCCTTTATGAACACTGAAGCTTTCTTT. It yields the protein CASSIGTGAFMNTEAFF.

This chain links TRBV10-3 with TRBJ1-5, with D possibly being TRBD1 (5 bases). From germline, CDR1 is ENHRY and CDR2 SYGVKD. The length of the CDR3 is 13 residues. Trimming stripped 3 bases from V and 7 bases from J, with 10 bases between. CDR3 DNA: TGTGCCATCAGTGAAGGGCGGGGGCAGCCCCAGCATTTT. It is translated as CAISEGRGQPQHF.

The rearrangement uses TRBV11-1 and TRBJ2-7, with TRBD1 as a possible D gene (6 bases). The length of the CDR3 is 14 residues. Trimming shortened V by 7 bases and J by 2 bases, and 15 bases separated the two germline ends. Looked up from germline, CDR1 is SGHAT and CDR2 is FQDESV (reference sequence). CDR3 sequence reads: CASTPGQTTYEQYF. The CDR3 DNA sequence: TGTGCCAGCACCCCCGGACAGACAACCTACGAGCAGTACTTC.

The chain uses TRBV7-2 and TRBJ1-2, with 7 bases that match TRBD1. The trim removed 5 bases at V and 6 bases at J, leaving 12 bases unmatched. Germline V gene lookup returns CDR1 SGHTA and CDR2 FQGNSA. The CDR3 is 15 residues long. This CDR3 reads CASSPTGQPYNGYTF. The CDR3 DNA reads TGTGCCAGCAGCCCTACGGGACAGCCCTACAATGGCTACACCTTC.

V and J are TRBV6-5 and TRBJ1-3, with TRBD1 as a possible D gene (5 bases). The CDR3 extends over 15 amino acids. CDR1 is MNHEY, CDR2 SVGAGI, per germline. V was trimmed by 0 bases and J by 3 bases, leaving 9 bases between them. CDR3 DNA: TGTGCCAGCAGTTACTCGGGTCAGGGTGGAAACACCATATATTTT. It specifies CASSYSGQGGNTIYF.

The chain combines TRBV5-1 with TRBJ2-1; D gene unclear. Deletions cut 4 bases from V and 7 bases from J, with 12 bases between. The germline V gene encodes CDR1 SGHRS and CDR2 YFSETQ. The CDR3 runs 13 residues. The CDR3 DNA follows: TGCGCCAGCAGCCCGAGCCCGGGTAATGAGCAGTTCTTC. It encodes CASSPSPGNEQFF.

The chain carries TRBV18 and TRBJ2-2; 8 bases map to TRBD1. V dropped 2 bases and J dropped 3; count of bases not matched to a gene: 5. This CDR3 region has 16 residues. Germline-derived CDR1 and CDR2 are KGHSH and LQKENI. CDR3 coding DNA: TGTGCCAGCTCACCATTCACAGGGGGTGACACCGGGGAGCTGTTTTTT. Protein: CASSPFTGGDTGELFF. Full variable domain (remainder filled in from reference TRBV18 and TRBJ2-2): NAGVMQNPRHLVRRRGQEARLRCSPMKGHSHVYWYRQLPEEGLKFMVYLQKENIIDESGMPKERFSAEFPKEGPSILRIQQVVRGDSAAYFCASSPFTGGDTGELFFGEGSRLTVL.

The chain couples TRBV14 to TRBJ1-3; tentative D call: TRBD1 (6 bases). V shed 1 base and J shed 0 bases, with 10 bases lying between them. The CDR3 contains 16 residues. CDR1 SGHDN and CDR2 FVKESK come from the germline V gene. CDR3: CASSQARTDSGNTIYF. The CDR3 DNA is TGTGCCAGCAGCCAAGCCCGGACAGACTCTGGAAACACCATATATTTT.

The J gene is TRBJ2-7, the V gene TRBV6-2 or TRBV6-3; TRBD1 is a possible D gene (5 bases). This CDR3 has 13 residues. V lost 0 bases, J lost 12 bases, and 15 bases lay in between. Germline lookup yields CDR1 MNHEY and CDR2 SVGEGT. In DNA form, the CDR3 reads TGTGCCAGCAGTTACTCGCGTGGCACCCAGGGGTACTTC. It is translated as CASSYSRGTQGYF.

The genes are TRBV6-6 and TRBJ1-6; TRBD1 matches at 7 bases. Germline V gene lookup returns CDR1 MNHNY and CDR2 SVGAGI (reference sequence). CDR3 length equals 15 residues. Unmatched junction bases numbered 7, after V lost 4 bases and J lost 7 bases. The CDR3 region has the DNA TGTGCCAGCAGTTTGCGGACAGGAGGCAATTCACCCCTCCACTTT. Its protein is CASSLRTGGNSPLHF.

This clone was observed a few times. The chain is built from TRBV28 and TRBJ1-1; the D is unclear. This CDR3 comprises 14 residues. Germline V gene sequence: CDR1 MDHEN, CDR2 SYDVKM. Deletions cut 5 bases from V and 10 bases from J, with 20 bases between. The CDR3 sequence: CASSPPGGQRRAFF. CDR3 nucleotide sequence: TGTGCCAGCAGTCCCCCGGGAGGGCAAAGGAGAGCTTTCTTT.

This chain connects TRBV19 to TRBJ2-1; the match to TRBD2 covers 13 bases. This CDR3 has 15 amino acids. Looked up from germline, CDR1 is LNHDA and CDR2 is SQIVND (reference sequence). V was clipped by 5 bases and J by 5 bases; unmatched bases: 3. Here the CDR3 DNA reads TGTGCCAGTAGTGGGGGACTAGCGGGACACAATGAGCAGTTCTTC. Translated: CASSGGLAGHNEQFF.

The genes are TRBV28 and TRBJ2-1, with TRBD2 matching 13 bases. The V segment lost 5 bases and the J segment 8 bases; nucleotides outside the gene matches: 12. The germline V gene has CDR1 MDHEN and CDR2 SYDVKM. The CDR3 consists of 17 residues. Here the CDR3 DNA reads TGTGCCAGCAGTCCAAGGACTAGCGGGAGTGTTTGGGATGAGCAGTTCTTC. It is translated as CASSPRTSGSVWDEQFF.

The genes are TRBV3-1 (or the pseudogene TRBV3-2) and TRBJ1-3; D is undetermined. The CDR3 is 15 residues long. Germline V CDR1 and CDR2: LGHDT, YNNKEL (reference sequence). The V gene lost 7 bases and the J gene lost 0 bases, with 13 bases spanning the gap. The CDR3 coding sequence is TGTGCCAGCACCCAGAACACAGACTCTGGAAACACCATATATTTT. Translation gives CASTQNTDSGNTIYF.

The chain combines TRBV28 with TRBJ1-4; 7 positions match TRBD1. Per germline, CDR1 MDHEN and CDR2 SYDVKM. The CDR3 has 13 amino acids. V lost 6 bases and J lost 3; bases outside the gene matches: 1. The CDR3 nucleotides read TGTGCCAGCAGGGGACAGCCTAATGAAAAACTGTTTTTT. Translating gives CASRGQPNEKLFF. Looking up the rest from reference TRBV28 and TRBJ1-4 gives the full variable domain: DVKVTQSSRYLVKRTGEKVFLECVQDMDHENMFWYRQDPGLGLRLIYFSYDVKMKEKGDIPEGYSVSREKKERFSLILESASTNQTSMYLCASRGQPNEKLFFGSGTQLSVL.

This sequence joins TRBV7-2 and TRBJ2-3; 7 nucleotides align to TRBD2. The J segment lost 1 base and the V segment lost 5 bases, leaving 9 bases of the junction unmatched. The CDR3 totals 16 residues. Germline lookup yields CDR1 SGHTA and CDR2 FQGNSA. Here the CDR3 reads CASSPQIRGGTDTQYF. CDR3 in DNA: TGTGCCAGCAGCCCACAAATTCGGGGGGGCACAGATACGCAGTATTTT.

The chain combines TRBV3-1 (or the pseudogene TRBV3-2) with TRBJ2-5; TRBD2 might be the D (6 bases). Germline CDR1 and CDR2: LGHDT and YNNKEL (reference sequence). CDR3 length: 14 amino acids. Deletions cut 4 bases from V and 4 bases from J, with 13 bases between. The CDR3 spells CASSPSGVRETQYF. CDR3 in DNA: TGTGCCAGCAGCCCCTCGGGGGTGCGAGAGACCCAGTACTTC.

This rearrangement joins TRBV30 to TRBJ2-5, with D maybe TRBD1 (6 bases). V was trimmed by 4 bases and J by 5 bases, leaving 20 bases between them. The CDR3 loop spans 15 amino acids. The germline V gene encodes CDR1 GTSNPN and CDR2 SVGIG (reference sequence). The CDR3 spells CAWTYGAGVGETQYF. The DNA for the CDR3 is TGTGCCTGGACCTACGGAGCAGGGGTGGGGGAGACCCAGTACTTC.

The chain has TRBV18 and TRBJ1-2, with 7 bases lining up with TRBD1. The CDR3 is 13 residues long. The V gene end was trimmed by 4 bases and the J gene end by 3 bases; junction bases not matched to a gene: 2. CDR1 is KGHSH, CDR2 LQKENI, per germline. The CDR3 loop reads CASSHGTDYGYTF. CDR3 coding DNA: TGTGCCAGCTCACACGGGACAGACTATGGCTACACCTTC.

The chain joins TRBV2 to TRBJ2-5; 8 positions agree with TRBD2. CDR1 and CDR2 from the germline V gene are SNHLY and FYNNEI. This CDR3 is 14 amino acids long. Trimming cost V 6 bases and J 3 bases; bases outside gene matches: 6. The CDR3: CASRFGSGEETQYF. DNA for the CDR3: TGTGCCAGCAGGTTCGGTAGCGGGGAAGAGACCCAGTACTTC.